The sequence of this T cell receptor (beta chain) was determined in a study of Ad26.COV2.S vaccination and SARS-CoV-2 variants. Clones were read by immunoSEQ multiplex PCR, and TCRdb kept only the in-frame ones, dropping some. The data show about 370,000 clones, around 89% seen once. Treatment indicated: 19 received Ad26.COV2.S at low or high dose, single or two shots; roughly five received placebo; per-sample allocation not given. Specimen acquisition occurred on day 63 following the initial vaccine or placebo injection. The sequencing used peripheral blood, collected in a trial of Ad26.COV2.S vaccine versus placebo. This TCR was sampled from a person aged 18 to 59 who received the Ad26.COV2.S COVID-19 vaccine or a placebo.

The CDR3 reads CASSTTPSTGANYGYTF. The CDR3 bases are TGTGCCAGCAGTACTACTCCATCAACTGGAGCTAACTATGGCTACACCTTC. The rearrangement links TRBV7-2 to TRBJ1-2, with D uncertain. In germline, CDR1 is SGHTA, CDR2 FQGNSA. This CDR3 contains 17 residues. Trimming left V 6 bases short and J 0 bases short, with 20 bases between.